The text below deals with one T cell receptor beta chain. What it binds is not known. The CDR3 is 13 amino acids. V dropped 3 bases and J dropped 1 base, with 6 bases sitting between them. In germline, CDR1 is LNHDA, CDR2 SQIVND (reference sequence). The data originate from a study of T cell repertoires in cytomegalovirus infection. The wider study: Based on public TCR beta signatures, there were indications of CMV infection and of a matching HLA type. Study-level results: Carriers of CMV plus the relevant HLA were identified by cumulative public TCR beta family frequency. The response measured ex vivo was dominated by TCR beta clonotypes (HLA-C-restricted and CMV-specific).

A single record per CDR3 protein comes from TCRdb applying MiXCR to the reads. This sample has 680,000 or so distinct CDR3 sequences; less than 40% occur once, and the top ten carry 2.8%. Sequencing was done on a sample of PBMCs. The TCR sequence derives from a human donor in good health (CMV status not recorded). Some clones in this sample may be carry-over from other donors' samples. The rearrangement uses TRBV19 and TRBJ2-5; D remains unclear. CDR3 coding DNA: TGTGCCAGTAGTATGCAGAGCCAAGAGACCCAGTACTTC. Translation gives CASSMQSQETQYF.